This T cell receptor (beta chain) was recorded in a study of neurological immune-mediated disorders. CDR3 length: 14 amino acids. Unmatched junction bases numbered 3, after V lost 3 bases and J lost 5 bases. Germline-derived CDR1 and CDR2 are SEHNR and FQNEAQ (reference sequence). TCRdb redid the calling of the 5' RACE reads with MiXCR, one entry per CDR3 protein. The sample lists 39,000 or so distinct CDR3 sequences, about 2.5% occurring once. Ten or more counts support this clonotype. The rearrangement links TRBV7-9 to TRBJ2-7; 11 bases map to TRBD2. This clonotype was sampled from a man aged 25 to 40 with multiple sclerosis. The sequenced sample was PBMCs. The CDR3 bases are TGTGCCAGCAGCTTGACTAGCGGGACTGACGAGCAGTACTTC. Amino acid sequence: CASSLTSGTDEQYF.